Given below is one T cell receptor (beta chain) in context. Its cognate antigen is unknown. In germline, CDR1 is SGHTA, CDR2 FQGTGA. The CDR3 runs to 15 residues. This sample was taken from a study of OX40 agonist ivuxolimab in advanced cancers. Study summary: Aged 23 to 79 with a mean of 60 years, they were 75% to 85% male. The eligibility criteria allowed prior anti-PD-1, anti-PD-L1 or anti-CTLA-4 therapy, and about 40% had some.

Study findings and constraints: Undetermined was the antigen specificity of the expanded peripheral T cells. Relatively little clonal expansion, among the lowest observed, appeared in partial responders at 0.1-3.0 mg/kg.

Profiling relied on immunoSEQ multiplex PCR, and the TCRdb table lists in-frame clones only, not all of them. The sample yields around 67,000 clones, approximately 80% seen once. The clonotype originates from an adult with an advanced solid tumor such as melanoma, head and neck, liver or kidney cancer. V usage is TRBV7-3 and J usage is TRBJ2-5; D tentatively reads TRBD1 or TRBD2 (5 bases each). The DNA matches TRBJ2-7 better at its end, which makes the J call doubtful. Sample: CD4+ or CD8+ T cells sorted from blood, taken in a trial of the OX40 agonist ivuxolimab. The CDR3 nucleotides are TGTGCCAGCAGCCCCGAGGGACCGACTACCTACGAGCAGTACTTC. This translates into CASSPEGPTTYEQYF.